A selection of T cell receptor beta chains follows, all from one sample in a study of cytomegalovirus exposure and HLA in healthy donors. Only in-frame clones appear in the TCRdb table, and some are missing; sequencing was by immunoSEQ multiplex PCR. This table has 140,000 to 150,000 clones, 85% to 95% appearing once. Sequenced input: PBMCs. These receptors came from a man aged 18-30 years in good health and CMV-seropositive. CDR3s include the opening cysteine and the closing phenylalanine or tryptophan. The D gene is left open where the match is weak. Size values are once, few and many counts, or a class for expanded clones, and some rows have none.

TRBJ2-1	TRBV7-3	once	.	CASSLVTGNEQFF	TGTGCCAGCAGTCTAGTTACCGGGAATGAGCAGTTCTTC
TRBJ1-1	TRBV6-5	.	.	CASSRGPNTEAFF	TGTGCCAGCAGTCGTGGGCCGAACACTGAAGCTTTCTTT
TRBJ2-7	TRBV5-4	.	TRBD2	CASSQTLTSGNYEQYF	TGTGCCAGCAGCCAGACATTAACTAGCGGGAATTACGAGCAGTACTTC
TRBJ1-3	TRBV5-1	.	.	CASSFLIGGTGNTIYF	TGCGCCAGCAGCTTTTTAATTGGAGGGACTGGAAACACCATATATTTT
TRBJ1-5	TRBV5-1	.	.	CASSLRGLSNQPQHF	TGCGCCAGCAGCTTACGAGGGCTTAGCAATCAGCCCCAGCATTTT
TRBJ2-2	TRBV5-6	.	.	CASSLGATDTGELFF	TGTGCCAGCAGCTTGGGGGCGACAGACACCGGGGAGCTGTTTTTT
TRBJ2-1	TRBV9	.	TRBD2	CASSVEGGRANNEQFF	TGTGCCAGCAGCGTAGAGGGCGGGAGGGCAAACAATGAGCAGTTCTTC
TRBJ2-2	TRBV2	once	.	CASRDRRNTGELFF	TGTGCCAGCCGCGACAGGCGGAACACCGGGGAGCTGTTTTTT
TRBJ2-1	TRBV5-4	.	.	CASSVDGSPYNEQFF	TGTGCCAGCAGCGTAGATGGGAGCCCCTACAATGAGCAGTTCTTC
TRBJ1-6	TRBV7-6	.	.	CASSLGGGSGSPLHF	TGTGCCAGCAGCTTAGGTGGAGGTAGTGGATCACCCCTCCACTTT
TRBJ2-7	TRBV7-6	.	.	CASSQNSLQSYEQYF	TGTGCCAGCAGCCAAAACAGCTTACAGTCCTACGAGCAGTACTTC
TRBJ2-1	TRBV28	few	.	CASSLIRESGYNEQFF	TGTGCCAGCAGTTTAATACGCGAAAGTGGCTACAATGAGCAGTTCTTC
TRBJ2-7	TRBV29-1	.	.	CSVEDLQTYEQYF	TGCAGCGTTGAAGATCTACAGACCTACGAGCAGTACTTC
TRBJ2-2	TRBV19	.	.	CASSLPRRVSNTGELFF	TGTGCCAGTAGTCTCCCCCGCAGGGTATCGAACACCGGGGAGCTGTTTTTT
TRBJ2-7	TRBV10-3	.	TRBD2	CAIDTWTGIIAGGAHYEQYF	TGTGCCATCGATACCTGGACAGGGATTATAGCGGGAGGTGCCCACTACGAGCAGTACTTC
TRBJ1-4	TRBV30	.	.	CAWSDRVGINEKLFF	TGTGCCTGGAGTGACAGGGTTGGGATTAATGAAAAACTGTTTTTT
TRBJ2-5	TRBV28	.	TRBD1	CASSPGDSPKTQYF	TGTGCCAGCAGTCCCGGGGACAGCCCAAAGACCCAGTACTTC
TRBJ1-4	TRBV2	.	TRBD1	CASSDDRDPKGSF	TGTGCCAGCAGTGACGACAGGGACCCCAAGGGATCCTTT
TRBJ2-1	TRBV27	.	TRBD2	CASSLYSLAGGEQFF	TGTGCCAGCAGTTTATACTCGCTAGCGGGAGGTGAGCAGTTCTTC
TRBJ1-4	TRBV7-9	.	TRBD1	CASSLTGVRTNEKLFF	TGTGCCAGCAGCCTGACAGGGGTTCGGACTAATGAAAAACTGTTTTTT
TRBJ1-2	TRBV2	many	.	CASRTGEAGGYTF	TGTGCCAGCAGGACAGGAGAGGCGGGCGGCTACACCTTC
TRBJ2-2	TRBV7-9	.	.	CASSLGQPNTGELFF	TGTGCCAGCAGCTTAGGACAGCCGAACACCGGGGAGCTGTTTTTT